This entry is about one T cell receptor beta chain. Trimming stripped 1 base from V and 9 bases from J, with 13 bases between. Per germline, CDR1 SGHTA and CDR2 FQGNSA. CDR3 size: 14 residues. This entry is derived from a study of T cell changes during pregnancy in multiple sclerosis. Data came from immunoSEQ multiplex PCR; TCRdb stores just in-frame clones and leaves some out. Counted here are around 71,000 clones, approximately 92% occurring once; the ten biggest clones make up over 1%. This TCR was recovered from a female donor with multiple sclerosis, enrolled in a pregnancy study. The sample was peripheral blood, taken in the third trimester of pregnancy. J is TRBJ1-5 and V is TRBV7-2, with D perhaps TRBD1 (5 bases). CDR3 region: CASSLEGPKGPQHF. DNA for the CDR3: TGTGCCAGCAGCTTAGAGGGGCCGAAGGGGCCCCAGCATTTT.